Listed here are 9 T cell receptor beta chains from one sample, sequenced in a study of OX40 agonist ivuxolimab in advanced cancers. Libraries were made using the immunoSEQ multiplex PCR assay. The immuneACCESS repertoire file appears here via TCRdb, limited to in-frame rearrangements. These files lack a portion of the clones; in checked studies, under half of the deficit traces to unresolved V genes, and the cause of the others is not known. Counted in this sample were some 20,000 clones; under 75% of them appeared once. The ten largest clones add up to under 25% of the sample. The sequencing used CD4+ or CD8+ T cells sorted from blood, collected in a trial of the OX40 agonist ivuxolimab. These receptors were obtained from an adult with an advanced solid tumor such as melanoma, head and neck, liver or kidney cancer.

The gene calls are TRBV7-9 and TRBJ2-5; tentative D call: TRBD2 (6 bases). The CDR3 runs 12 residues. Germline V lookup: CDR1 SEHNR, CDR2 FQNEAQ (reference sequence). V was cut by 8 bases and J by 1 base, with 8 bases left in between. The CDR3 DNA reads as TGTGCCAGCGGGGACTTCCAAGAGACCCAGTACTTC. Residues: CASGDFQETQYF. The complete variable domain, with remaining parts taken from reference TRBV7-9 and TRBJ2-5, reads DTGVSQNPRHKITKRGQNVTFRCDPISEHNRLYWYRQTLGQGPEFLTYFQNEAQLEKSRLLSDRFSAERPKGSFSTLEIQRTEQGDSAMYLCASGDFQETQYFGPGTRLLVL.

The gene calls are TRBV5-4 and TRBJ2-3; D is unresolved. With 4 bases removed from V and 5 bases from J, the gap between germline ends came to 26 bases. The CDR3 consists of 18 residues. CDR1 SGHNT and CDR2 YYREEE come from the germline V gene (reference sequence). The CDR3 is CASSPRNPTYLRIDTQYF. The DNA for the CDR3 is TGTGCCAGCAGCCCAAGAAACCCGACCTACTTGCGTATAGATACGCAGTATTTT.

The gene calls are TRBV28 and TRBJ1-2; D possibly corresponds to TRBD1 (6 bases). Germline V gene data show CDR1 as MDHEN and CDR2 as SYDVKM. The CDR3 totals 15 residues. V was cut by 2 bases and J by 10 bases, with 20 bases left in between. CDR3: CASSLLTTGRGDYTF. CDR3 DNA: TGTGCCAGCAGTTTACTTACAACAGGGAGAGGTGACTACACCTTC.

V and J are TRBV11-2 and TRBJ1-2; D may be TRBD1 (6 bases). This CDR3 has 14 amino acids. Trimming shortened V by 5 bases and J by 6 bases, and 16 bases separated the two germline ends. CDR1 and CDR2 from the germline V gene are SGHAT and FQNNGV. The CDR3 is CASSTRQHRDGYTF. In DNA, the CDR3 is TGTGCCAGCAGCACCCGACAGCACAGGGATGGCTACACCTTC.

The chain combines TRBV29-1 with TRBJ1-2; D not resolved. The CDR3 loop spans 12 amino acids. Trimming left V 7 bases short and J 5 bases short, with 14 bases between. Germline CDR1 is SQVTM and CDR2 is ANQGSEA. DNA for the CDR3: TGCAGCGCGAACGCCGGGTTATATGGCTACACCTTC. Encoded protein: CSANAGLYGYTF.

The J gene is TRBJ1-1, the V gene TRBV4-1, with a possible D match to TRBD1 (5 bases). This CDR3 comprises 18 residues. Germline-derived CDR1 and CDR2 are MGHRA and YSYEKL. With 3 bases removed from V and 0 bases from J, the gap between germline ends came to 20 bases. The CDR3: CASSHLGGLQQMNTEAFF. The CDR3 coding sequence is TGCGCCAGCAGCCACTTGGGGGGATTACAGCAGATGAACACTGAAGCTTTCTTT.

This clone was seen a few times. The chain combines TRBV9 with TRBJ2-7; the D gene is possibly TRBD1 (6 bases). Germline lookup yields CDR1 SGDLS and CDR2 YYNGEE. The V end was cut by 4 bases, the J end by 3 bases, with 20 bases between. This CDR3 is 16 amino acids long. The CDR3 region is CASSPSPVAGDYEQYF. CDR3 nucleotide sequence: TGTGCCAGCAGCCCGAGCCCAGTGGCAGGGGACTACGAGCAGTACTTC. Full variable domain (remainder filled in from reference TRBV9 and TRBJ2-7): DSGVTQTPKHLITATGQRVTLRCSPRSGDLSVYWYQQSLDQGLQFLIQYYNGEERAKGNILERFSAQQFPDLHSELNLSSLELGDSALYFCASSPSPVAGDYEQYFGPGTRLTVT.

J is TRBJ2-7 and V is TRBV6-5, with a possible D match to TRBD2 (6 bases). The CDR3 is 14 residues long. Germline assignment: CDR1 MNHEY and CDR2 SVGAGI. V was clipped by 7 bases and J by 0 bases, with 13 bases between them. CDR3 loop: CASIKGLASYEQYF. CDR3 nucleotide sequence: TGTGCCAGCATCAAGGGACTGGCCTCCTACGAGCAGTACTTC.

The table lists this clone with a count of one. The rearrangement joins TRBV4-1 to TRBJ1-2, with D maybe TRBD1 (6 bases). The CDR3 runs 14 residues. V lost 7 bases to trimming and J lost 5 bases, with 17 bases between them. Germline V CDR1 and CDR2: MGHRA, YSYEKL. CDR3 in DNA: TGCGCCAGCACGGCGGGACATTCTTCATATGGCTACACCTTC. Translated, it gives CASTAGHSSYGYTF.